This T cell receptor (beta chain) was identified during a study of shared clonotypes between healthy human individuals. Findings and caveats of the study: Owing to a small donor count, the genetic and exposure-history diversity represented was limited. Among non-shared clonotypes, generation probabilities were lower than among those shared by all four donors.

Germline trimming cut 5 bases from V and 3 bases from J; bases unmatched to any gene: 7. CDR3 size: 14 residues. Germline V gene lookup returns CDR1 MNHEY and CDR2 SVGAGI. Execution of the assay was at deep level. Using immunoSEQ multiplex PCR, the repertoire was profiled, and TCRdb retains in-frame clones only, with some absent. The top ten hold roughly a quarter of the sample, which has about 110,000 clones, around 71% seen once. Comments on this clone: As yet, its antigen is unknown.

The gene calls are TRBV6-5 and TRBJ2-7; 7 bases fit TRBD1. This clonotype was sampled from a woman in her thirties in good health. The sequencing input was memory CD8+ T cells sorted from blood. Subset in this sample: CD45RO+ cells pooled with CCR7-negative TemRA cells. CDR3 nucleotide sequence: TGTGCCAGCAGTCCGACCGGGACAGACTACGAGCAGTACTTC. Amino acids: CASSPTGTDYEQYF.